The 5 T cell receptor beta chains presented below share a single source sample, sequenced in a study of blood T cell repertoires in COVID-19. Method: immunoSEQ multiplex PCR; TCRdb's copy keeps in-frame clones and lacks some. The sample carries some 180,000 clones, roughly 76% recorded once. The sequenced material came from peripheral blood. These receptors originate from a woman between 40 and 50 years old with COVID-19, enrolled during active disease.

V and J are TRBV2 and TRBJ1-1, with unresolved D. The CDR3 extends over 16 amino acids. Trimming stripped 3 bases from V and 3 bases from J, with 17 bases between. Germline V lookup: CDR1 SNHLY, CDR2 FYNNEI. CDR3 sequence: CASSDSPGRPDTEAFF. The CDR3 DNA reads TGTGCCAGCAGTGATAGTCCGGGAAGGCCGGACACTGAAGCTTTCTTT.

The V gene is TRBV7-9, the J gene TRBJ1-1; no definite D call. The CDR3 sequence is 14 residues long. The germline CDR1 and CDR2 sequences are SEHNR and FQNEAQ (reference sequence). V was shortened by 4 bases and J by 3 bases, with 12 bases between the two germline ends. This CDR3 is CASSYAGEDTEAFF. The CDR3 DNA reads as TGTGCCAGCAGCTACGCTGGAGAGGACACTGAAGCTTTCTTT. Using reference TRBV7-9 and TRBJ1-1 for the parts outside the CDR3, the full variable domain is DTGVSQNPRHKITKRGQNVTFRCDPISEHNRLYWYRQTLGQGPEFLTYFQNEAQLEKSRLLSDRFSAERPKGSFSTLEIQRTEQGDSAMYLCASSYAGEDTEAFFGQGTRLTVV.

The V and J genes are TRBV3-1 (or the pseudogene TRBV3-2) and TRBJ2-2; 13 bases are shared with TRBD2. The V and J ends lost 4 bases and 8 bases, in that order; junction bases with no gene match: 7. This CDR3 spans 16 amino acids. Per the germline V gene, CDR1 is LGHDT and CDR2 is YNNKEL (reference sequence). DNA for the CDR3: TGTGCCAGCAGCCTTAGACTAGCGGGGGGAACAGGGGAGCTGTTTTTT. This codes for CASSLRLAGGTGELFF.

The rearrangement uses TRBV7-3 and TRBJ2-2; D possibly corresponds to TRBD2 (5 bases). This CDR3 region has 15 residues. V gave up 1 base and J gave up 3 bases, with 9 bases separating them. CDR1 and CDR2 from the germline V gene are SGHTA and FQGTGA. Here the CDR3 reads CASSLRGADTGELFF. The CDR3 nucleotides are TGTGCCAGCAGCTTAAGGGGAGCGGACACCGGGGAGCTGTTTTTT.

This rearrangement joins TRBV25-1 to TRBJ2-5, with TRBD2 matching over 9 bases. In germline, CDR1 is MGHDK, CDR2 SYGVNS. The ends lost 5 bases at V and 5 bases at J; junction bases unmatched: 6. This CDR3 has 14 residues. CDR3 residues: CASSRRAGGETQYF. DNA for the CDR3: TGTGCCAGCAGTCGGAGGGCGGGAGGGGAGACCCAGTACTTC.